Reported below is one T cell receptor (beta chain). Regions amplified from RNA transcripts were the TCR beta CDR3 regions. Using the HTBI primer set, a first-round RT-PCR was run on the TCR CDR3. TCRdb independently ran MiXCR on the multiplex PCR reads; one entry per CDR3 protein. The sample consists of approximately 400,000 distinct CDR3 sequences, about 15% of them appearing once. This specimen comes from a study of T cells in Graves' hyperthyroidism and ophthalmopathy. Germline CDR1 SNHLY, CDR2 FYNNEI. This CDR3 region has 14 residues. Trimming took off 3 bases at V and 3 bases at J, with 11 bases between the two ends.

The chain combines TRBV2 with TRBJ1-2; D not certain. The sample comprised blood. The source is a woman under 40 with Graves' hyperthyroidism. For the CDR3, the DNA is TGTGCCAGCAGTGATGTTAGTCTCGACTATGGCTACACCTTC. It codes for CASSDVSLDYGYTF.